This T cell receptor beta chain was identified in a study of sequential checkpoint blockade in melanoma. Study at large: Randomization was 1:1 between first-line nivolumab→ipilimumab and ipilimumab→nivolumab.

This clone showed up many times. Clones were read by immunoSEQ multiplex PCR, and TCRdb kept only the in-frame ones, dropping some. In the table there are 6,100 or so clones, approximately 48% of which are singletons. Sample treatment: randomized to nivolumab then ipilimumab (arm A) or the reverse (arm B). Germline V lookup: CDR1 LNHDA, CDR2 SQIVND (reference sequence). V shed 4 bases and J 8 bases; nucleotides not matched to a gene: 9. The CDR3 has 15 residues. The input for sequencing was CD8+ T cells sorted from blood (inferred from file names), taken from a patient given nivolumab and ipilimumab in sequence. The TCR comes from a human patient with melanoma. Some clones in this sample may be carry-over from other donors' samples. V usage is TRBV19 and J usage is TRBJ1-2, with 11 bases lining up with TRBD1. CDR3 residues: CASSTRDRGFEGYTF. CDR3 coding DNA: TGTGCCAGTAGTACCCGGGACAGGGGGTTTGAAGGCTACACCTTC.